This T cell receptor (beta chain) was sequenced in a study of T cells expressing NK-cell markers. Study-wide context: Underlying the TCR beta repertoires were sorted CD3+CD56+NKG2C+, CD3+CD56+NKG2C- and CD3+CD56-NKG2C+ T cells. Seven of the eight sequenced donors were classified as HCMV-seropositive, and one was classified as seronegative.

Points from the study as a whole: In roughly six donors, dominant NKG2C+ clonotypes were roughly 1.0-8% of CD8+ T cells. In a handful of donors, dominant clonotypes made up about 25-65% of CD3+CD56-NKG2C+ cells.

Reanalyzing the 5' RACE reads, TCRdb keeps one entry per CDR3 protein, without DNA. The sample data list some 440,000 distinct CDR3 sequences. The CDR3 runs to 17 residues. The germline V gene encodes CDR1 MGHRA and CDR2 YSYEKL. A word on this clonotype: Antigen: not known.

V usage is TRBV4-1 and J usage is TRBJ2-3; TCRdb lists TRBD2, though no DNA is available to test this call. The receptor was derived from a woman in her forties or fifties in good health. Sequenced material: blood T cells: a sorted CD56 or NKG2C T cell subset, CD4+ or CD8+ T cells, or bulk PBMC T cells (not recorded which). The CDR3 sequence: CASSQEGLAGVSDTQYF.